These 22 T cell receptor beta chains were all obtained from the same sample, sequenced in a study of early T cells in non-severe SARS-CoV-2 infection. TCRdb re-called the 5' RACE reads with MiXCR, one entry per CDR3 protein. The sample contains 30,000 or so distinct CDR3 sequences, about 7% of which appear only once. Material: whole blood. The receptors here all came from an adult who was a healthcare worker with PCR-confirmed SARS-CoV-2 infection or an uninfected control (not recorded which).

This clonotype was detected ten times or more. The chain links TRBV6-5 to TRBJ2-7; the D gene is possibly TRBD2 (6 bases). V was trimmed by 2 bases and J by 7 bases, leaving 6 bases between them. The CDR3 is made up of 11 amino acids. CDR1 is MNHEY, CDR2 SVGAGI, per germline. This chain's CDR3 is CASSYGGEQYF. The CDR3 DNA reads TGTGCCAGCAGTTACGGGGGGGAGCAGTACTTC.

This sequence joins TRBV5-1 and TRBJ2-3; 10 bases are shared with TRBD2. V lost 0 bases to trimming and J lost 4 bases; unmatched junction nucleotides: 5. The CDR3 covers 16 residues. Germline V gene data show CDR1 as SGHRS and CDR2 as YFSETQ. The CDR3 reads CASSLGLAGVSDTQYF. For the CDR3, the DNA is TGCGCCAGCAGCTTGGGGCTAGCGGGAGTGTCAGATACGCAGTATTTT.

This clonotype was recorded at least ten times. The chain combines TRBV14 with TRBJ2-7; 7 nucleotides line up with TRBD2. Trimming cost V 1 base and J 0 bases; bases outside gene matches: 3. This CDR3 spans 15 amino acids. Germline CDR1 and CDR2: SGHDN and FVKESK. CDR3 sequence: CASSQVPGGSYEQYF. In DNA, the CDR3 is TGTGCCAGCAGCCAAGTGCCGGGGGGCTCCTACGAGCAGTACTTC.

This clonotype turned up a few times. This sequence joins TRBV7-9 and TRBJ2-1; possibly TRBD2 for D (6 bases). The germline V gene encodes CDR1 SEHNR and CDR2 FQNEAQ (reference sequence). This CDR3 contains 16 residues. Between the trimmed V and J ends, which lost 2 bases and 8 bases, there was a span of 19 bases. The CDR3 nucleotides read TGTGCCAGCAGCTTAAAGCGGATCCACCCGGGGGATGAGCAGTTCTTC. Amino acids: CASSLKRIHPGDEQFF.

In its sample, this clonotype was seen many times. The rearrangement joins TRBV7-3 to TRBJ2-3; D gene ambiguous. Germline values: CDR1 SGHTA, CDR2 FQGTGA. V lost 2 bases, J lost 4 bases, and 7 bases lay in between. CDR3 length equals 13 residues. CDR3 amino acids: CASSLGPPDTQYF. CDR3 DNA: TGTGCCAGCAGCTTAGGCCCCCCAGATACGCAGTATTTT. Full variable domain (rest looked up from reference TRBV7-3 and TRBJ2-3): GAGVSQTPSNKVTEKGKYVELRCDPISGHTALYWYRQSLGQGPEFLIYFQGTGAADDSGLPNDRFFAVRPEGSVSTLKIQRTERGDSAVYLCASSLGPPDTQYFGPGTRLTVL.

In this sample, this clonotype turned up a few times. This chain links TRBV29-1 with TRBJ2-7; D might be TRBD1 (6 bases). This CDR3 is 13 amino acids long. The V gene lost 2 bases and the J gene lost 6 bases, with 14 bases spanning the gap. CDR1 SQVTM and CDR2 ANQGSEA come from the germline V gene. The DNA of the CDR3 is TGCAGCGTTGAAATGCAGGGGTTCGGCGAGCAGTACTTC. Protein sequence: CSVEMQGFGEQYF.

This clonotype was counted a few times. The chain joins TRBV5-1 to TRBJ1-5, with 7 bases fitting TRBD1. The CDR3 covers 14 residues. V gave up 0 bases and J gave up 5 bases; unmatched junction bases: 2. From germline, CDR1 is SGHRS and CDR2 YFSETQ. CDR3 sequence: CASSLAQGDQPQHF. CDR3 nucleotide sequence: TGCGCCAGCAGCTTGGCTCAGGGGGATCAGCCCCAGCATTTT. Full variable domain (remainder filled in from reference TRBV5-1 and TRBJ1-5): KAGVTQTPRYLIKTRGQQVTLSCSPISGHRSVSWYQQTPGQGLQFLFEYFSETQRNKGNFPGRFSGRQFSNSRSEMNVSTLELGDSALYLCASSLAQGDQPQHFGDGTRLSIL.

There are a few counts of this clonotype. The CDR3 loop is CASSQVSQRESDEQFF. The CDR3 bases are TGCGCCAGCAGCCAAGTATCCCAGCGGGAGAGCGATGAGCAGTTCTTC. V is TRBV4-1 and J is TRBJ2-1, with 8 bases that match TRBD2. This CDR3 region has 16 residues. With 1 base clipped from V and 8 bases from J, the junction kept 10 bases outside the gene matches. In germline, CDR1 is MGHRA, CDR2 YSYEKL.

This clonotype occurred many times. The chain joins TRBV20-1 to TRBJ2-5; D could derive from TRBD1 or TRBD2 (5 bases each). This CDR3 contains 14 residues. Trimming removed 3 bases from V and 3 bases from J, with 14 bases in between. In germline, CDR1 is DFQATT, CDR2 SNEGSKA (reference sequence). CDR3 DNA sequence: TGCAGTGCTAGCGCCGGGACGGTCAAAGAGACCCAGTACTTC. As protein: CSASAGTVKETQYF.

Points on this clonotype: A read error may be the cause here, since a much bigger clone is one base away. Here the CDR3 omits its conserved ending phenylalanine or tryptophan, so a read error is the likely source. V gene TRBV24-1 combines with J gene TRBJ1-2; TRBD1 is a possible D gene (6 bases). V gave up 4 bases and J gave up 4 bases, with 6 bases separating them. CDR3 size: 12 residues. Germline values: CDR1 KGHDR, CDR2 SFDVKD. CDR3: CATSETGYGYTI. In DNA form, the CDR3 reads TGTGCCACCAGTGAGACAGGCTATGGCTACACCATC.

This clonotype was seen at least ten times. This chain connects TRBV29-1 to TRBJ1-1, with TRBD1 identical over 7 bases. The CDR3 extends over 15 amino acids. V trimming: 3 bases; J trimming: 1 base; junction bases outside the gene matches: 8. Germline CDR1 and CDR2: SQVTM and ANQGSEA. CDR3 in DNA: TGCAGCGTTGAGGGGGAACAGGGGAGGAACACTGAAGCTTTCTTT. Translating it yields CSVEGEQGRNTEAFF.

This clonotype was detected a few times. The V gene is TRBV6-1, the J gene TRBJ2-7; 8 bases map to TRBD2. The CDR3 is made up of 16 amino acids. J lost 2 bases, V lost 1 base, and 7 bases had no gene match. Germline V gives CDR1 MNHNS, CDR2 SASEGT. The DNA of the CDR3 is TGTGCCAGCAGTGAAGAAACTAGCGGAATTACCTACGAGCAGTACTTC. It yields the protein CASSEETSGITYEQYF.

This chain uses TRBV25-1 with TRBJ2-5, with D maybe TRBD2 (5 bases). The CDR3 contains 14 residues. Germline V CDR1 and CDR2: MGHDK, SYGVNS. V was shortened by 6 bases and J by 0 bases, with 11 bases between the two germline ends. The CDR3 is CASRSGLYQETQYF. The CDR3 DNA is TGTGCCAGCAGATCAGGACTTTACCAAGAGACCCAGTACTTC.

This chain links TRBV3-1 with TRBJ2-2; D may be TRBD2 (5 bases). Germline V gene data show CDR1 as LGHDT and CDR2 as YNNKEL (reference sequence). Trimming stripped 0 bases from V and 1 base from J, with 6 bases between. The CDR3 spans 15 residues. CDR3 amino acids: CASSQDGGNTGELFF. The DNA for the CDR3 is TGTGCCAGCAGCCAAGATGGAGGGAACACCGGGGAGCTGTTTTTT.

This clonotype showed up many times. The rearrangement joins TRBV28 to TRBJ1-1; 11 bases match TRBD1. This CDR3 has 15 amino acids. Trimming cost V 5 bases and J 7 bases; bases outside gene matches: 9. Germline-derived CDR1 and CDR2 are MDHEN and SYDVKM. The CDR3 DNA follows: TGTGCCAGCAGTACTGGACAGGGGGCGAGGATTGAAGCTTTCTTT. Its translation: CASSTGQGARIEAFF. The full variable domain, rest sourced from reference TRBV28 and TRBJ1-1, is DVKVTQSSRYLVKRTGEKVFLECVQDMDHENMFWYRQDPGLGLRLIYFSYDVKMKEKGDIPEGYSVSREKKERFSLILESASTNQTSMYLCASSTGQGARIEAFFGQGTRLTVV.

This clonotype was counted many times. V usage is TRBV7-9 and J usage is TRBJ2-5; D is undetermined. Germline V lookup: CDR1 SEHNR, CDR2 FQNEAQ (reference sequence). The CDR3 is made up of 11 amino acids. V lost 5 bases and J 3 bases, leaving 4 bases between the germline ends. The CDR3 is CASSKEETQYF. CDR3 DNA: TGTGCCAGCAGCAAAGAAGAGACCCAGTACTTC.

This clonotype was detected many times. V and J are TRBV5-6 and TRBJ2-7, with 8 bases fitting TRBD1. The CDR3 is made up of 15 amino acids. CDR1 and CDR2 (germline): SGHDT, YYEEEE. With 4 bases clipped from V and 4 bases from J, the junction kept 10 bases outside the gene matches. CDR3 nucleotides: TGTGCCAGCAGCGTTGGGCAGGGGGCAATGTACGAGCAGTACTTC. As protein: CASSVGQGAMYEQYF.

Ten or more counts support this clonotype. J is TRBJ1-6 and V is TRBV20-1; no definite D call. Looked up from germline, CDR1 is DFQATT and CDR2 is SNEGSKA (reference sequence). CDR3 length: 12 residues. V was shortened by 6 bases and J by 7 bases, with 10 bases between the two germline ends. DNA of the CDR3: TGCAGTGCCAGTACGGGGAATTCACCCCTCCACTTT. As protein: CSASTGNSPLHF.

V is TRBV5-4 and J is TRBJ1-3; 7 bases line up with TRBD1. With 3 bases clipped from V and 4 bases from J, the junction kept 1 base outside the gene matches. Germline V CDR1 and CDR2: SGHNT, YYREEE (reference sequence). The CDR3 consists of 13 residues. Here the CDR3 reads CASSSDRGNTIYF. CDR3 nucleotides: TGTGCCAGCAGCTCGGACAGGGGAAACACCATATATTTT.

This clonotype appeared a few times. The chain employs TRBV18 and TRBJ2-7; TRBD1 agrees at 8 bases. The CDR3 loop spans 14 amino acids. Germline V gene sequence: CDR1 KGHSH, CDR2 LQKENI. After removal of 4 bases from V and 6 bases from J, the junction contained 8 bases not matched to a gene. CDR3 protein: CASSQTGALSEQYF. The CDR3 DNA follows: TGTGCCAGCTCACAGACAGGGGCGCTAAGCGAGCAGTACTTC.

This clonotype was observed many times. The rearrangement joins TRBV4-1 to TRBJ2-2, with 8 bases identical to TRBD1. V shed 1 base and J 9 bases; nucleotides not matched to a gene: 10. In germline, CDR1 is MGHRA, CDR2 YSYEKL. This CDR3 comprises 16 residues. Here the CDR3 DNA reads TGCGCCAGCAGCCAAGTACCGACAGGGGCGCCCCGGGAGCTGTTTTTT. This gives the protein CASSQVPTGAPRELFF.

The sample holds many counts of this clonotype. The V gene is TRBV28, the J gene TRBJ2-6; TRBD1 agrees at 7 bases. This CDR3 is 15 amino acids long. Germline loops: CDR1 MDHEN, CDR2 SYDVKM. V was pared by 4 bases and J by 4 bases, with 4 bases of the junction left unmatched. CDR3 loop: CASSSRGIGANVLTF. The DNA for the CDR3 is TGTGCCAGCAGTTCCAGGGGGATCGGGGCCAACGTCCTGACTTTC.